This entry lists 5 T cell receptor beta chains sequenced from one sample in a study of cytomegalovirus exposure and HLA in healthy donors. 60 Vbeta and 13 Jbeta primers were used in PCR. Data came from immunoSEQ multiplex PCR; TCRdb stores just in-frame clones and leaves some out. The sample contains more than 100,000 clones, more than 70% of which appear only once. The sample consisted of PBMCs. The receptors come from a man between 45 and 60 years old in good health and CMV-seropositive.

This clone was seen only a few times. A junction end diverges from the germline sequence, so it may reflect a read error. Within the sample, other DNA sequences also encode this same CDR3. The rearrangement uses TRBV5-5 and TRBJ2-6, with 7 bases identical to TRBD2. There are 16 residues in the CDR3. Per germline, CDR1 SGHKS and CDR2 YYEKEE (reference sequence). CDR3 sequence (DNA): TGCGCCAGCAGCCAAGATAGCGGGTCTGGGGCCAACGTCCTGACTTTC. Translation gives CASSQDSGSGANVLTF.

V and J are TRBV6-6 and TRBJ2-1; D unresolved. This CDR3 has 16 amino acids. In germline, CDR1 is MNHNY, CDR2 SVGAGI (reference sequence). Deletions cut 2 bases from V and 0 bases from J, with 11 bases between. For the CDR3, the DNA is TGTGCCAGCAGTTACCCGCCTGCGAGCTCCTACAATGAGCAGTTCTTC. Its translation: CASSYPPASSYNEQFF.

The chain is built from TRBV18 and TRBJ2-7; TRBD2 matches 12 bases. V was clipped by 3 bases and J by 5 bases; unmatched bases: 5. The CDR3 spans 15 residues. CDR1 and CDR2 (germline): KGHSH, LQKENI. As DNA, the CDR3 is TGTGCCAGCTCACCCGGACTAGCGGGAAACGACGAGCAGTACTTC. Its protein is CASSPGLAGNDEQYF.

The chain has TRBV7-2 and TRBJ1-1; the D is unclear. The CDR3 sequence is 13 residues long. In germline, CDR1 is SGHTA, CDR2 FQGNSA. V shed 0 bases and J shed 7 bases, with 9 bases lying between them. Here the CDR3 reads CASSLAGANEAFF. CDR3 sequence (DNA): TGTGCCAGCAGCTTAGCTGGTGCTAATGAAGCTTTCTTT.

The chain is built from TRBV7-2 and TRBJ2-1; a possible D gene is TRBD1 (6 bases). Per germline, CDR1 SGHTA and CDR2 FQGNSA. The CDR3 totals 14 residues. Deletions cut 2 bases from V and 8 bases from J, with 13 bases between. CDR3 region: CASSLFKGVHEQFF. The CDR3 bases are TGTGCCAGCAGCTTATTTAAGGGGGTCCATGAGCAGTTCTTC.